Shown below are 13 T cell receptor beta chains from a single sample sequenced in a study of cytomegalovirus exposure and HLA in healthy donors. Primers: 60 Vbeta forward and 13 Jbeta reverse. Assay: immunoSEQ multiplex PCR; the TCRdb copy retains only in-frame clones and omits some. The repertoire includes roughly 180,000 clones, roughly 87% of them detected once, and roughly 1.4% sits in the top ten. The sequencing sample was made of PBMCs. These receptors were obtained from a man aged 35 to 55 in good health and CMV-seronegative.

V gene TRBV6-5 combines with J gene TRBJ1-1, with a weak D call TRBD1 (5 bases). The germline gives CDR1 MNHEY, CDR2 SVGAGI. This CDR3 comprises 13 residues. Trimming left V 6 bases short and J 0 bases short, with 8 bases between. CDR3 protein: CASRRGMNTEAFF. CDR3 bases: TGTGCCAGCAGAAGGGGCATGAACACTGAAGCTTTCTTT.

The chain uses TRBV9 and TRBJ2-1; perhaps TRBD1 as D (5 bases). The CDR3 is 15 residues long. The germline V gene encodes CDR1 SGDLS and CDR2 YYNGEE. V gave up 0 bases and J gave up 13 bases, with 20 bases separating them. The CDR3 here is CASSVEVNVWGVQFF. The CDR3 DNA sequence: TGTGCCAGCAGCGTAGAGGTTAACGTTTGGGGCGTCCAGTTCTTC. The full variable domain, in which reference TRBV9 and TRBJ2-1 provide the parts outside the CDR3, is DSGVTQTPKHLITATGQRVTLRCSPRSGDLSVYWYQQSLDQGLQFLIQYYNGEERAKGNILERFSAQQFPDLHSELNLSSLELGDSALYFCASSVEVNVWGVQFFGPGTRLTVL.

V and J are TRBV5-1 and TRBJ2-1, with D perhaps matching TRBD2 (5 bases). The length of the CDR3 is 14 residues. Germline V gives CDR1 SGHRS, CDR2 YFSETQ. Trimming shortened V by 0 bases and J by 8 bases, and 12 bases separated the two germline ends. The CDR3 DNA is TGCGCCAGCAGCTTGGAGGAGGTTATCTATGAGCAGTTCTTC. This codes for CASSLEEVIYEQFF. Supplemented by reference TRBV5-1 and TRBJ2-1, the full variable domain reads KAGVTQTPRYLIKTRGQQVTLSCSPISGHRSVSWYQQTPGQGLQFLFEYFSETQRNKGNFPGRFSGRQFSNSRSEMNVSTLELGDSALYLCASSLEEVIYEQFFGPGTRLTVL.

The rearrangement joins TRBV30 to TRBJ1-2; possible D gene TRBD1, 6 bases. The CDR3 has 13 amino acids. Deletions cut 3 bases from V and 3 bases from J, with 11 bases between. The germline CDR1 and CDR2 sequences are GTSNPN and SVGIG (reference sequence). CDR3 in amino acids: CAWSEQGYYGYTF. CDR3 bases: TGTGCCTGGAGCGAACAGGGCTACTATGGCTACACCTTC. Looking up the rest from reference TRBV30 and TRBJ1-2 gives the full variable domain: SQTIHQWPATLVQPVGSPLSLECTVEGTSNPNLYWYRQAAGRGLQLLFYSVGIGQISSEVPQNLSASRPQDRQFILSSKKLLLSDSGFYLCAWSEQGYYGYTFGSGTRLTVV.

The CDR3 nucleotides read TGTGCCAGCAGCTACCTAACCGGGACAGGGGTTATTTCCAGTGAAAAACTGTTTTTT. Residues: CASSYLTGTGVISSEKLFF. The gene calls are TRBV5-6 and TRBJ1-4, with 10 bases fitting TRBD1. The CDR3 has 19 amino acids. V gave up 3 bases and J gave up 7 bases; unmatched junction bases: 18. CDR1 and CDR2 from the germline V gene are SGHDT and YYEEEE.

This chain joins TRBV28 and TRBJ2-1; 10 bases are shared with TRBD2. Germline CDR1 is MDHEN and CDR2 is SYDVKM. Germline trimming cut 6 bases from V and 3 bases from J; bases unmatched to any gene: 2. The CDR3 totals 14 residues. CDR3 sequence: CASSGLADYNEQFF. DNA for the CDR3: TGTGCCAGCAGCGGACTAGCGGACTACAATGAGCAGTTCTTC.

Here the CDR3 DNA reads TGTGCCAGCCGCCTAATCCAGGGGACGGAAAATTCACCCCTCCACTTT. It encodes CASRLIQGTENSPLHF. The V call is TRBV27, the J call TRBJ1-6, with a tentative D call TRBD1 (6 bases). Germline V gives CDR1 MNHEY, CDR2 SMNVEV (reference sequence). CDR3 size: 16 residues. Trimming took off 8 bases at V and 7 bases at J, with 21 bases between the two ends.

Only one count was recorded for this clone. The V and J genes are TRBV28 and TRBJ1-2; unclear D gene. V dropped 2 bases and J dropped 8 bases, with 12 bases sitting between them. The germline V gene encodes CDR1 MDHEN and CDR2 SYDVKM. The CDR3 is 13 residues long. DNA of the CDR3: TGTGCCAGCAGTTTAAGGTACCAGCGGGGCTACACCTTC. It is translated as CASSLRYQRGYTF.

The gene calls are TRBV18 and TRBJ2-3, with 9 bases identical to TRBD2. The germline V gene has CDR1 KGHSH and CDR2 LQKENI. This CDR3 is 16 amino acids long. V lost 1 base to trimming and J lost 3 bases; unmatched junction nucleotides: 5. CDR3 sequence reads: CASSPLGTSITDTQYF. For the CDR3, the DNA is TGTGCCAGCTCACCACTGGGGACTAGCATAACAGATACGCAGTATTTT.

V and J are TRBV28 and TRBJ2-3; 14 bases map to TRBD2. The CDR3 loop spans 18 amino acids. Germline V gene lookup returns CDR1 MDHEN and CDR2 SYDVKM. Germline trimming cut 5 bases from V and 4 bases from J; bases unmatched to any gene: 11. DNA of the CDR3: TGTGCCAGCAGTCCTCGGACTAGCGGGAGGTGGGGGGCAGATACGCAGTATTTT. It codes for CASSPRTSGRWGADTQYF.

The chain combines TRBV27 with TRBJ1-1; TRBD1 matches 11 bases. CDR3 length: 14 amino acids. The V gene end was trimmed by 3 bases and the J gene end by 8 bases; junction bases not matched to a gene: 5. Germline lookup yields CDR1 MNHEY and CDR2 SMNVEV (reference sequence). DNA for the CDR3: TGTGCCAGCAGTTTCCTTGGACAGGGGGCCGAAGCTTTCTTT. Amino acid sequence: CASSFLGQGAEAFF.

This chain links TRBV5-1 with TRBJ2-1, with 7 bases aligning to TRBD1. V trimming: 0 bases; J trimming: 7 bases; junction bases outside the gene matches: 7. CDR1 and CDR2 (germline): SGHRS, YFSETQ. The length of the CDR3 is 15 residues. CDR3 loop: CASSLVGQTSNEQFF. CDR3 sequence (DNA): TGCGCCAGCAGCTTGGTGGGACAGACCTCTAATGAGCAGTTCTTC. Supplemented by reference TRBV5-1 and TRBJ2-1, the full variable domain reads KAGVTQTPRYLIKTRGQQVTLSCSPISGHRSVSWYQQTPGQGLQFLFEYFSETQRNKGNFPGRFSGRQFSNSRSEMNVSTLELGDSALYLCASSLVGQTSNEQFFGPGTRLTVL.

The CDR3 sequence: CASSQERGDTGELFF. As DNA, the CDR3 is TGCGCCAGCAGCCAAGAGCGGGGGGACACCGGGGAGCTGTTTTTT. The chain carries TRBV4-1 and TRBJ2-2, with 8 nucleotides matching TRBD2. V lost 0 bases to trimming and J lost 3 bases; unmatched junction nucleotides: 0. From germline, CDR1 is MGHRA and CDR2 YSYEKL. CDR3 length: 15 residues.